One sample yielded the 11 T cell receptor beta chains listed below, sequenced in a study of T cells in localized non-small cell lung cancer. The method was immunoSEQ multiplex PCR; TCRdb's version includes in-frame clones alone and lacks a portion of them. The sample has about 2,100 clones; roughly a quarter are singletons. Material: lung tumor tissue, obtained before any cancer treatment. These receptors originate from a female donor at least 60 years old with stage II lung adenocarcinoma.

This clone has a handful of counts. The V and J genes are TRBV4-1 and TRBJ2-5, with 8 bases aligning to TRBD1. Losses at the gene ends were 5 bases for V and 4 bases for J; bases not matched to a gene: 3. CDR1 is MGHRA, CDR2 YSYEKL, per germline. This CDR3 has 13 residues. The CDR3 DNA reads as TGCGCCAGCAGCGGGACAGGACTAGAGACCCAGTACTTC. It specifies CASSGTGLETQYF.

There are a few counts of this clone. The chain uses TRBV11-3 and TRBJ1-2, with 7 bases aligning to TRBD1. The CDR3 spans 14 residues. With V trimmed by 5 bases and J by 6 bases, 9 bases remained unmatched. Germline V gene lookup returns CDR1 SGHNT and CDR2 YENEEA. The CDR3 nucleotides are TGTGCCAGCAGCCGAGATTTGACAGGGCATGGCTACACCTTC. This encodes CASSRDLTGHGYTF.

Relative to its sample, this clone is medium-sized (0.01 to 0.1%). The J gene is TRBJ1-3, the V gene TRBV10-3; D unresolved. Looked up from germline, CDR1 is ENHRY and CDR2 is SYGVKD. The length of the CDR3 is 15 residues. Trimming left V 0 bases short and J 5 bases short, with 11 bases between. CDR3 sequence reads: CAISESGDPRNTIYF. Written as DNA, the CDR3 is TGTGCCATCAGTGAGTCTGGAGATCCAAGAAACACCATATATTTT.

The rearrangement uses TRBV6-8 and TRBJ2-1, with D maybe TRBD2 (5 bases). The length of the CDR3 is 14 residues. V was trimmed by 10 bases and J by 3 bases, leaving 16 bases between them. Germline V CDR1 and CDR2: MNHGY, SAAAGT. The DNA for the CDR3 is TGTGCCATCAGGCCAGAGGGTAACTACAATGAGCAGTTCTTC. Its protein is CAIRPEGNYNEQFF.

This clone is judged large. The CDR3 is CASTEAGYGYTF. The DNA for the CDR3 is TGTGCCAGCACCGAGGCAGGGTATGGCTACACCTTC. The V gene is TRBV9, the J gene TRBJ1-2, with TRBD1 as a possible D gene (5 bases). Germline V gene lookup returns CDR1 SGDLS and CDR2 YYNGEE. The CDR3 has 12 residues. V lost 6 bases to trimming and J lost 5 bases, with 11 bases between them.

This clone was detected only a few times. V and J are TRBV18 and TRBJ1-3; no clear D gene. Germline V gene sequence: CDR1 KGHSH, CDR2 LQKENI. The CDR3 length is 18 residues. Between the trimmed V and J ends, which lost 3 bases and 0 bases, there was a span of 18 bases. CDR3 in amino acids: CASSPFGLQPDSGNTIYF. The CDR3, as DNA: TGTGCCAGCTCACCCTTTGGACTGCAGCCAGACTCTGGAAACACCATATATTTT.

V and J are TRBV15 and TRBJ2-1; a possible D gene is TRBD2 (6 bases). This CDR3 is 16 amino acids long. V gave up 1 base and J gave up 11 bases, with 21 bases separating them. Germline values: CDR1 LNHNV, CDR2 YYDKDF (reference sequence). CDR3 region: CATSRATGTRIMKQFF. The CDR3 nucleotides read TGTGCCACCAGCAGAGCCACCGGGACTCGTATAATGAAGCAGTTCTTC.

V and J are TRBV28 and TRBJ1-5; D not certain. CDR3 size: 12 residues. V was cut by 5 bases and J by 8 bases, with 10 bases left in between. In germline, CDR1 is MDHEN, CDR2 SYDVKM. CDR3 coding DNA: TGTGCCAGCAGTACCCCGTTAAAGCCCCAGCATTTT. Residues: CASSTPLKPQHF.

This clone was seen a few times. The chain recombines TRBV6-8 with TRBJ1-2; TRBD1 matches at 9 bases. Germline V CDR1 and CDR2: MNHGY, SAAAGT. The CDR3 is made up of 16 amino acids. The junction had 4 bases not matched to a gene; V was cut back by 0 bases and J by 2 bases. The DNA of the CDR3 is TGTGCCAGCAGTTACTCTGGGACAGGGCTCAACTATGGCTACACCTTC. Its protein product is CASSYSGTGLNYGYTF.

This clone has only a few counts. DNA of the CDR3: TGTGCCAGCAAGCCCGGGGGGTCAACTAATGAAAAACTGTTTTTT. Its protein product is CASKPGGSTNEKLFF. The genes are TRBV11-3 and TRBJ1-4; the D gene is possibly TRBD1 (5 bases). CDR1 is SGHNT and CDR2 is YENEEA in the germline V gene. Trimming pared 7 bases from V and 0 bases from J, leaving 12 bases between. There are 15 residues in the CDR3. The full variable domain, completed using reference TRBV11-3 and TRBJ1-4, is EAGVVQSPRYKIIEKKQPVAFWCNPISGHNTLYWYLQNLGQGPELLIRYENEEAVDDSQLPKDRFSAERLKGVDSTLKIQPAELGDSAVYLCASKPGGSTNEKLFFGSGTQLSVL.

This chain connects TRBV11-3 to TRBJ1-2; 8 bases align to TRBD1. The ends lost 5 bases at V and 2 bases at J; junction bases unmatched: 7. In germline, CDR1 is SGHNT, CDR2 YENEEA. This CDR3 comprises 15 residues. CDR3 sequence reads: CASSPTDRDNYGYTF. As DNA, the CDR3 is TGTGCCAGCAGCCCTACGGACAGGGACAACTATGGCTACACCTTC.